Below, one T cell receptor beta chain is given with its context. Antigen: not known. Drawing of blood for sampling happened at baseline, at cycle 4 day 1, and at cycle 7 day 1. The sample belongs to a study of OX40 agonist ivuxolimab in advanced cancers. As for the study in general: Patients got intravenous ivuxolimab at 0.01 to 10 mg/kg every 2 weeks. About 44% of patients had received prior checkpoint inhibitor therapy.

Here immunoSEQ multiplex PCR was the method, and the copy in TCRdb shows in-frame clones only, minus some. The table includes approximately 18,000 clones, 70% to 90% detected once. Study-level points and caveats: In CD8+ T cells, expanded clones were on average more numerous than in CD4+.

The receptor comes from an adult with an advanced solid tumor such as melanoma, head and neck, liver or kidney cancer. Material: CD4+ or CD8+ T cells sorted from blood, obtained in a trial of the OX40 agonist ivuxolimab.

The CDR3: CASSQDGAEQYF. CDR3 bases: TGTGCCAGCAGCCAAGATGGGGCGGAGCAGTACTTC. This chain links TRBV14 with TRBJ2-7; possible D gene TRBD1, 5 bases. V lost 0 bases, J lost 7 bases, and 7 bases lay in between. The CDR3 contains 12 residues. Germline values: CDR1 SGHDN, CDR2 FVKESK. The whole variable domain, remainder taken from reference TRBV14 and TRBJ2-7, is EAGVTQFPSHSVIEKGQTVTLRCDPISGHDNLYWYRRVMGKEIKFLLHFVKESKQDESGMPNNRFLAERTGGTYSTLKVQPAELEDSGVYFCASSQDGAEQYFGPGTRLTVT.